These 20 T cell receptor beta chains were all obtained from the same sample, sequenced in a study of T-cell reconstitution after alpha-beta-depleted transplantation in children. Preparation of the TCRbeta library involved a method that used unique molecular identifiers. TCRdb fed the PCR reads into MiXCR, producing one record per CDR3 protein. Of around 670,000 distinct CDR3 sequences in the sample, around 12% are singletons; the top ten hold around 0.76%. This material consisted of PBMCs, taken before TCRalphabeta/CD19-depleted stem cell transplant. The receptors derive from a girl aged 2 to 9 with congenital amegakaryocytic thrombocytopenia, due to receive a stem cell transplant.

This clonotype appeared many times. This chain uses TRBV12-3 or TRBV12-4 with TRBJ2-1, with TRBD1 identical over 9 bases. V dropped 4 bases and J dropped 6; count of bases not matched to a gene: 10. The CDR3 is made up of 16 amino acids. In nucleotides, the CDR3 is TGTGCCAGCAGTTCAAGGACAGGGGAAGTCTTCAATGAGCAGTTCTTC. Its protein product is CASSSRTGEVFNEQFF.

This clonotype has a handful of counts. CDR3 bases: TGTGCCAGCAGTTTAGCGCTGTGGGTTAGTAGCACCGGGGAGCTGTTTTTT. The encoded protein is CASSLALWVSSTGELFF. The V gene is TRBV12-3 or TRBV12-4, the J gene TRBJ2-2; D unresolved. The CDR3 is 17 residues long. V shed 0 bases and J shed 4 bases, with 15 bases lying between them.

This clonotype was counted many times. This chain joins TRBV20-1 and TRBJ2-2; the D is unclear. The CDR3 runs to 12 residues. Germline lookup yields CDR1 DFQATT and CDR2 SNEGSKA (reference sequence). V gave up 6 bases and J gave up 4 bases, with 9 bases separating them. CDR3 bases: TGCAGTGCCTTTAAATCCACCGGGGAGCTGTTTTTT. Its protein is CSAFKSTGELFF.

The sample holds a few counts of this clonotype. The chain uses TRBV5-1 and TRBJ1-4; TRBD1 is a possible D gene (5 bases). From germline, CDR1 is SGHRS and CDR2 YFSETQ. The germline V and J ends were trimmed by 3 bases and 4 bases, with 13 bases remaining between them. The CDR3 extends over 15 amino acids. As DNA, the CDR3 is TGCGCCAGCAGCTGGGGACGGCCGGTTAATGAAAAACTGTTTTTT. It specifies CASSWGRPVNEKLFF.

This clonotype was counted ten times or more. The V call is TRBV5-1, the J call TRBJ2-4; 10 bases map to TRBD2. The CDR3 loop spans 18 amino acids. The ends lost 7 bases at V and 5 bases at J; junction bases unmatched: 18. The V gene's germline CDR1 is SGHRS and CDR2 YFSETQ. The CDR3 DNA reads TGCGCCAGCCGTATCGGGGCTAGCGGGAGAAGTTGGGAAAACATTCAGTACTTC. Translated: CASRIGASGRSWENIQYF.

This clonotype showed up just a few times. J is TRBJ2-2 and V is TRBV5-4; 11 nucleotides line up with TRBD2. CDR1 SGHNT and CDR2 YYREEE come from the germline V gene (reference sequence). There are 19 residues in the CDR3. V shed 0 bases and J 6 bases; nucleotides not matched to a gene: 13. The CDR3 reads CASSLVPGLAALNPGELFF. CDR3 nucleotide sequence: TGTGCCAGCAGCTTGGTGCCGGGACTAGCGGCCCTAAATCCCGGGGAGCTGTTTTTT.

This clonotype was counted at least ten times. The chain employs TRBV20-1 and TRBJ2-1; TRBD2 agrees at 7 bases. The CDR3 sequence is 17 residues long. V lost 4 bases to trimming and J lost 4 bases; unmatched junction nucleotides: 16. Germline V lookup: CDR1 DFQATT, CDR2 SNEGSKA (reference sequence). CDR3 sequence reads: CSANGWGPPSGYNEQFF. As DNA, the CDR3 is TGCAGTGCTAACGGGTGGGGTCCGCCTAGCGGATACAATGAGCAGTTCTTC.

The rearrangement uses TRBV7-8 and TRBJ1-4, with D possibly TRBD1 on 5 matching bases. The CDR3 has 17 amino acids. The ends were cut back, 5 bases at V and 0 bases at J, with 16 bases in the middle. Germline CDR1 is SGHVS and CDR2 is FQNEAQ. CDR3 sequence: CASSLGRFLATNEKLFF. The DNA of the CDR3 is TGTGCCAGCAGCCTGGGACGATTTCTTGCAACTAATGAAAAACTGTTTTTT.

This clonotype was observed many times. This chain uses TRBV7-6 with TRBJ2-1, with no clear D. Germline CDR1 reads SGHVS; CDR2 reads FNYEAQ. The ends were cut back, 5 bases at V and 9 bases at J, with 14 bases in the middle. This CDR3 is built from 13 residues. In DNA form, the CDR3 reads TGTGCCAGCAGCGCCCTTAGTTCCGGTGAGCAGTTCTTC. Translating gives CASSALSSGEQFF.

This CDR3 reads CSVEGYVPEARVRADTQYF. DNA of the CDR3: TGCAGCGTTGAAGGTTATGTCCCCGAAGCTAGGGTACGCGCAGATACGCAGTATTTT. The rearrangement joins TRBV29-1 to TRBJ2-3; unclear D gene. CDR1 and CDR2 (germline): SQVTM, ANQGSEA. The V gene lost 1 base and the J gene lost 4 bases, with 27 bases spanning the gap. This CDR3 is 19 amino acids long.

This sequence joins TRBV29-1 and TRBJ2-7; D gene uncertain. V was clipped by 5 bases and J by 2 bases, with 4 bases between them. The CDR3 sequence is 10 residues long. The germline CDR1 and CDR2 sequences are SQVTM and ANQGSEA. CDR3 DNA sequence: TGCAGCGTTAAAACCTACGAGCAGTACTTC. Its translation is CSVKTYEQYF.

V is TRBV6-5 and J is TRBJ2-2, with a possible D match to TRBD1 (5 bases). Looked up from germline, CDR1 is MNHEY and CDR2 is SVGAGI. Trimming took off 2 bases at V and 7 bases at J, with 14 bases between the two ends. CDR3 size: 15 residues. The CDR3 region is CASSYGLLRGGELFF. The CDR3 DNA reads TGTGCCAGCAGTTACGGTTTACTTAGGGGCGGGGAGCTGTTTTTT.

J is TRBJ2-1 and V is TRBV28, with 7 bases identical to TRBD2. The CDR3 contains 15 residues. Per the germline V gene, CDR1 is MDHEN and CDR2 is SYDVKM. J gave up 10 bases and V 3 bases, and 12 bases lay outside the gene matches. CDR3 bases: TGTGCCAGCAGTTTGGGAGGGATCGCGTTGAGGGAGCAGTTCTTC. Its translation: CASSLGGIALREQFF.

The chain couples TRBV10-3 to TRBJ2-7; 7 bases are a match to TRBD2. Germline CDR1 and CDR2: ENHRY and SYGVKD. CDR3 length: 19 residues. V lost 0 bases and J lost 0; bases outside the gene matches: 14. CDR3 nucleotides: TGTGCCATCAGTGAGTCGACGCTAGCGGATGTAAGCAACTCCTACGAGCAGTACTTC. Translating it yields CAISESTLADVSNSYEQYF.

This clonotype was observed a few times. The chain has TRBV7-9 and TRBJ1-1; tentative D call: TRBD1 (6 bases). This CDR3 is 15 amino acids long. CDR1 SEHNR and CDR2 FQNEAQ come from the germline V gene (reference sequence). V was shortened by 5 bases and J by 0 bases, with 13 bases between the two germline ends. In nucleotides, the CDR3 is TGTGCCAGCAGCGGCAGGGACACGATGAACACTGAAGCTTTCTTT. Its protein is CASSGRDTMNTEAFF.

This clonotype was seen ten or more times. V usage is TRBV5-1 and J usage is TRBJ2-5, with D hard to call. The CDR3 has 11 amino acids. Germline CDR1 and CDR2: SGHRS and YFSETQ. V was cut by 5 bases and J by 6 bases, with 8 bases left in between. The CDR3 nucleotides are TGCGCCAGCAGAGAGAGGAAGACCCAGTACTTC. This codes for CASRERKTQYF.

In this sample, this clonotype turned up many times. The chain carries TRBV29-1 and TRBJ2-1; a possible D gene is TRBD1 (5 bases). CDR1 and CDR2 (germline): SQVTM, ANQGSEA. The germline V and J ends were trimmed by 3 bases and 5 bases, with 11 bases remaining between them. The CDR3 is 13 amino acids. The CDR3 sequence: CSVESGKNNEQFF. CDR3 DNA sequence: TGCAGCGTTGAGTCAGGGAAAAACAATGAGCAGTTCTTC.

V gene TRBV20-1 combines with J gene TRBJ2-5; D uncertain. Germline V gives CDR1 DFQATT, CDR2 SNEGSKA (reference sequence). V lost 0 bases to trimming and J lost 5 bases, with 16 bases between them. The CDR3 has 15 residues. Here the CDR3 reads CSARDRASSAETQYF. DNA of the CDR3: TGCAGTGCTAGAGATCGAGCATCGAGCGCCGAGACCCAGTACTTC.

This CDR3 is CASSPYSGRNQPQHF. CDR3 DNA sequence: TGTGCCAGCAGCCCCTACTCGGGACGGAATCAGCCCCAGCATTTT. The rearrangement joins TRBV12-3 or TRBV12-4 to TRBJ1-5, with D tentatively TRBD1 (5 bases). This CDR3 region has 15 residues. V lost 6 bases to trimming and J lost 4 bases, with 16 bases between them.

This clonotype was detected ten times or more. The V gene is TRBV11-1, the J gene TRBJ1-6; 8 nucleotides align to TRBD1. Germline V lookup: CDR1 SGHAT, CDR2 FQDESV (reference sequence). Trimming took 6 bases from V and 0 from J; bases not matched to a gene: 10. There are 18 residues in the CDR3. Here the CDR3 reads CASRLDREGSSYNSPLHF. The CDR3 nucleotides read TGTGCCAGCAGATTGGACAGGGAAGGAAGCTCCTATAATTCACCCCTCCACTTT.